This is a list of T cell receptor beta chains from one sample in a study of CD8 T cells in ankylosing spondylitis. TCRdb re-analysed the 5' RACE reads in MiXCR, keeping a single row per CDR3 protein. The sample holds under 200,000 distinct CDR3 sequences, around a tenth seen once. Sequences were obtained from blood, either unsorted or a sorted T cell fraction (not recorded which). These receptors were taken from a female donor with ankylosing spondylitis or in good health (not recorded which). CDR3s include the opening cysteine and the closing phenylalanine or tryptophan. The D gene is left open where the match is weak. The size of a clone is reported for some rows only, either as once, few or many, or as a class for expanded clones.

size: many; J: TRBJ1-2; D: TRBD1; V: TRBV29-1; DNA: TGCAGCGCCAGGGGGAACTATGGCTACACCTTC; CDR3: CSARGNYGYTF
size: few; J: TRBJ1-2; D: -; V: TRBV5-5; DNA: TGTGCCAGCACCCCCGGGGGGGACTATGGCTACACCTTC; CDR3: CASTPGGDYGYTF
size: few; J: TRBJ1-2; D: -; V: TRBV9; DNA: TGTGCCAGCAGGAGAAAGGGGGACCCCACGGGTGGCTACACCTTC; CDR3: CASRRKGDPTGGYTF
size: -; J: TRBJ1-5; D: -; V: TRBV4-3; DNA: TGCGCCAGCAGCCAAGATCGAAGGGGTATCGCACCCCAGCATTTT; CDR3: CASSQDRRGIAPQHF
size: -; J: TRBJ1-1; D: -; V: TRBV7-6; DNA: TGTGCCAGCAGCTTAGGGCGGGGGATTTCAATCAATCTGAACACTGAAGCTTTCTTT; CDR3: CASSLGRGISINLNTEAFF
size: few; J: TRBJ2-7; D: TRBD2; V: TRBV4-3; DNA: TGCGCCAGCAGCCAAGAACTAGCGGGCTACTCCTACGAGCAGTACTTC; CDR3: CASSQELAGYSYEQYF
size: -; J: TRBJ2-3; D: -; V: TRBV27; DNA: TGTGCCAGCAGTCCCCTCCCGAAGACATCAGATACGCAGTATTTT; CDR3: CASSPLPKTSDTQYF
size: many; J: TRBJ1-1; D: -; V: TRBV29-1; DNA: TGCAGCGTTTCCGGACACACCGCCCTTGAAGCTTTCTTT; CDR3: CSVSGHTALEAFF
size: -; J: TRBJ2-6; D: -; V: TRBV9; DNA: TGTGCCAGCAGCCCACCGTCTGGACGCGCTGGGGCCAACGTCCTGACTTTC; CDR3: CASSPPSGRAGANVLTF
size: many; J: TRBJ2-3; D: -; V: TRBV15; DNA: TGTGCCACCTTGGGGGTGACAGATACGCAGTATTTT; CDR3: CATLGVTDTQYF
size: -; J: TRBJ1-2; D: -; V: TRBV7-9; DNA: TGTGCCAGCAGCTTAATCCCCACCAGGACCCGCCCTGGCTACACCTTC; CDR3: CASSLIPTRTRPGYTF
size: few; J: TRBJ1-1; D: -; V: TRBV7-9; DNA: TGTGCCAGCAGCTCCCGGACTGTTGAAGCTTTCTTT; CDR3: CASSSRTVEAFF
size: few; J: TRBJ2-3; D: -; V: TRBV7-2; DNA: TGTGCCAGCAGCCGCGGAGACAGCTCTAGCACAGATACGCAGTATTTT; CDR3: CASSRGDSSSTDTQYF
size: few; J: TRBJ2-6; D: -; V: TRBV12-3/TRBV12-4; DNA: TGTGCCAGCAGTTATGGAGGCTCTGGGGCCAACGTCCTGACTTTC; CDR3: CASSYGGSGANVLTF
size: few; J: TRBJ2-1; D: -; V: TRBV11-1; DNA: TGTGCCAGCAGCCACCCGGGGTGGACAGACGAAAGGGCACACAATGAGCAGTTCTTC; CDR3: CASSHPGWTDERAHNEQFF
size: -; J: TRBJ2-1; D: TRBD1; V: TRBV27; DNA: TGTGCCAGCAGTGACAGGGGGCGGTTGTTGAATGAGCAGTTCTTC; CDR3: CASSDRGRLLNEQFF
size: few; J: TRBJ2-7; D: -; V: TRBV15; DNA: TGTGCCACCAGACGCCTCGGTCAGACTGAATACGAGCAGTACTTC; CDR3: CATRRLGQTEYEQYF
size: many; J: TRBJ1-6; D: -; V: TRBV12-3/TRBV12-4; DNA: TGTGCCAGCAGTCTTCAGGGAGGAAGTTCACCCCTCCACTTT; CDR3: CASSLQGGSSPLHF
size: many; J: TRBJ1-2; D: TRBD1; V: TRBV7-9; DNA: TGTGCCAGCAGCCGGGACAGGGTAGACTACACCTTC; CDR3: CASSRDRVDYTF
size: few; J: TRBJ1-5; D: -; V: TRBV27; DNA: TGTGCCAGCAGTTTAAGGGGACAGCCCCAGCATTTT; CDR3: CASSLRGQPQHF
size: few; J: TRBJ1-3; D: -; V: TRBV7-9; DNA: TGTGCCAGCAGCCCCCCTTCCTTGGGCTCTGGAAACACCATATATTTT; CDR3: CASSPPSLGSGNTIYF
size: few; J: TRBJ2-2; D: -; V: TRBV2; DNA: TGTGCCAGCAGGACGGGTCTCCGAGACGGGGAGCTGTTTTTT; CDR3: CASRTGLRDGELFF
size: many; J: TRBJ2-7; D: TRBD2; V: TRBV12-3/TRBV12-4; DNA: TGTGCCAGCAGTTTAGGGACTAGCGGGTACGAGCAGTACTTC; CDR3: CASSLGTSGYEQYF
size: -; J: TRBJ2-7; D: TRBD1; V: TRBV23-1; DNA: TGCGCCAGCATTCCGGGACAGGGGCGTTACGAGCAGTACTTC; CDR3: CASIPGQGRYEQYF
size: few; J: TRBJ2-3; D: TRBD2; V: TRBV28; DNA: TGTGCCAGCAGTTCACCGATTGGGGCGGGAGAACCTTCTGATACGCAGTATTTT; CDR3: CASSSPIGAGEPSDTQYF
size: few; J: TRBJ2-5; D: TRBD2; V: TRBV9; DNA: TGTGCCAGCAGCGTGGGACTAGCCGAGGAGACCCAGTACTTC; CDR3: CASSVGLAEETQYF
size: -; J: TRBJ2-7; D: TRBD2; V: TRBV2; DNA: TGTGCCAGCAGTCCTAGCGGGAGTGACGAGCAGTACTTC; CDR3: CASSPSGSDEQYF
size: -; J: TRBJ2-2; D: -; V: TRBV28; DNA: TGTGCCAGCAGTTTCCCACCACTCATCGGCGGCGGGGAGCTGTTTTTT; CDR3: CASSFPPLIGGGELFF
size: many; J: TRBJ2-1; D: -; V: TRBV4-3; DNA: TGCGCCAGCAGCCCCGATGGGATATACAATGAGCAGTTCTTC; CDR3: CASSPDGIYNEQFF
size: -; J: TRBJ1-1; D: -; V: TRBV2; DNA: TGTGCCAGCAGTGAAAGGTTTAAAACTGAAGCTTTCTTT; CDR3: CASSERFKTEAFF
size: -; J: TRBJ2-1; D: TRBD1; V: TRBV12-3/TRBV12-4; DNA: TGTGCCAGCAGTCGGACAGGCCTCAATGAGCAGTTCTTC; CDR3: CASSRTGLNEQFF
size: few; J: TRBJ2-7; D: -; V: TRBV6-2/TRBV6-3; DNA: TGTGCCAGCAGCCTAAGCGGGTCGCACTACGAGCAGTACTTC; CDR3: CASSLSGSHYEQYF